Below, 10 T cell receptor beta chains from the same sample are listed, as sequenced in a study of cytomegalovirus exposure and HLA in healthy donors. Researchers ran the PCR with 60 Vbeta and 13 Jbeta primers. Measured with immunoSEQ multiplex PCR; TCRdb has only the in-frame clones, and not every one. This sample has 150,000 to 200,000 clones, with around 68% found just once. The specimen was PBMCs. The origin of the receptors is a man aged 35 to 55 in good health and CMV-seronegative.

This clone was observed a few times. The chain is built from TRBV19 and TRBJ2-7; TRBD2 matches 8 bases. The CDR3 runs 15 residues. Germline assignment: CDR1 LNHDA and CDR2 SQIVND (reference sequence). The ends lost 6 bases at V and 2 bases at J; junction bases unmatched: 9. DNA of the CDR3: TGTGCCAGTAGATCCGAGGCGGGGGGAGCCTACGAGCAGTACTTC. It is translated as CASRSEAGGAYEQYF.

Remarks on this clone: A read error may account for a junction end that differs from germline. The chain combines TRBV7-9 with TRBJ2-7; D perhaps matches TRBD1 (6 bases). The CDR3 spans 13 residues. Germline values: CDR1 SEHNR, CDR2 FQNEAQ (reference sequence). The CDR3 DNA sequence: TGTTCCAGCAGCTGGACAGCCGGATACGAGCAGTACTTC. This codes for CSSSWTAGYEQYF.

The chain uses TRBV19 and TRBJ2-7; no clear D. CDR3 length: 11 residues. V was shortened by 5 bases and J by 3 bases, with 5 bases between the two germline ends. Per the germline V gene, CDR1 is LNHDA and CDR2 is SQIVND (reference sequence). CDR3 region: CASSASYEQYF. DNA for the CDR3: TGTGCCAGTAGTGCCAGCTACGAGCAGTACTTC.

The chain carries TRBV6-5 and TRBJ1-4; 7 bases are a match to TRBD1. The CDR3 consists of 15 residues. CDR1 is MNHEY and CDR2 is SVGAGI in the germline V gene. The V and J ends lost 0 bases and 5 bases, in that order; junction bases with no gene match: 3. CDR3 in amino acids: CASSYSKTGNEKLFF. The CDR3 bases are TGTGCCAGCAGTTACTCTAAGACAGGGAATGAAAAACTGTTTTTT.

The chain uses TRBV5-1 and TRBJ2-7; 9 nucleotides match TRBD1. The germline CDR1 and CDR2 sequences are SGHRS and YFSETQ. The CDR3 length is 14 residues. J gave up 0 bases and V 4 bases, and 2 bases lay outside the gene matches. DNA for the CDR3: TGCGCCAGCAGCCGGGACAGGGCCTCCTACGAGCAGTACTTC. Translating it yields CASSRDRASYEQYF.

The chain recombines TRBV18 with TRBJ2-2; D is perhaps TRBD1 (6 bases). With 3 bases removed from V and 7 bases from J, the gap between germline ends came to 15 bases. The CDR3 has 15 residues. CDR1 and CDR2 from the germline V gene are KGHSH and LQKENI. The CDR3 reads CASSPVLQGYGELFF. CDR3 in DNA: TGTGCCAGCTCACCGGTTCTACAGGGATACGGGGAGCTGTTTTTT. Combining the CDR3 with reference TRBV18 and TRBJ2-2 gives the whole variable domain NAGVMQNPRHLVRRRGQEARLRCSPMKGHSHVYWYRQLPEEGLKFMVYLQKENIIDESGMPKERFSAEFPKEGPSILRIQQVVRGDSAAYFCASSPVLQGYGELFFGEGSRLTVL.

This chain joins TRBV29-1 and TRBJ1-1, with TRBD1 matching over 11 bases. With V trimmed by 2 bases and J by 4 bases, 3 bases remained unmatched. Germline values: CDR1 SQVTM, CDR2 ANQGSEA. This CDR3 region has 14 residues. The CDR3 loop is CSVEPDRGPTEAFF. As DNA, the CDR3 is TGCAGCGTTGAACCGGACAGGGGGCCCACTGAAGCTTTCTTT. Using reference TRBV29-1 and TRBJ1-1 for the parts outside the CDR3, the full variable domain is SAVISQKPSRDICQRGTSLTIQCQVDSQVTMMFWYRQQPGQSLTLIATANQGSEATYESGFVIDKFPISRPNLTFSTLTVSNMSPEDSSIYLCSVEPDRGPTEAFFGQGTRLTVV.

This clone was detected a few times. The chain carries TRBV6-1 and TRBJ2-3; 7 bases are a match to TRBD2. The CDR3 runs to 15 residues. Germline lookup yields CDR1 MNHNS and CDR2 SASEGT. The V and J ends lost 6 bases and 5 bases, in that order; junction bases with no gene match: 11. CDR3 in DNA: TGTGCCAGCAGGTGGGGGGAAGCGGGAAGAGATACGCAGTATTTT. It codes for CASRWGEAGRDTQYF.

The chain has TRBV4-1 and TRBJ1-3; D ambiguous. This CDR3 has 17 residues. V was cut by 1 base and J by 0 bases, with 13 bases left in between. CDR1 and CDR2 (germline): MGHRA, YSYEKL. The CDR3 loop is CASSQANLRSSGNTIYF. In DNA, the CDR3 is TGCGCCAGCAGCCAAGCCAACCTCCGTAGCTCTGGAAACACCATATATTTT.

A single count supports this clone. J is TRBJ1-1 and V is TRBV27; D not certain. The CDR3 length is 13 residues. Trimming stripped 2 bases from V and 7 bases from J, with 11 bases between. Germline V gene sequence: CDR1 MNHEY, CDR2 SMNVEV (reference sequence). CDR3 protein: CASSLGGLNEAFF. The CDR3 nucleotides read TGTGCCAGCAGTTTAGGAGGCCTGAATGAAGCTTTCTTT.